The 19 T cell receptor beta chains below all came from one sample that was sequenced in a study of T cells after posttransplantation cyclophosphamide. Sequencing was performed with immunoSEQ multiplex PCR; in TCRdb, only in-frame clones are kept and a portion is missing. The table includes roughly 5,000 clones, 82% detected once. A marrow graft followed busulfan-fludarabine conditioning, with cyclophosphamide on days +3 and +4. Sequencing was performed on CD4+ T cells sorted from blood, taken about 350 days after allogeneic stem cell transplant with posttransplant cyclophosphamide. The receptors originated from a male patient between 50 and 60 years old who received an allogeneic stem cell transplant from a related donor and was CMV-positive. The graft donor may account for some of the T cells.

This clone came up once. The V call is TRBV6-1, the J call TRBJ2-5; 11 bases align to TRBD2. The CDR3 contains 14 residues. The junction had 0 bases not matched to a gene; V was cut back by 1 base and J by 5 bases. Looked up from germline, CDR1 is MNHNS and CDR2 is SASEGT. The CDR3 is CASSEGTSGETQYF. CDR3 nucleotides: TGTGCCAGCAGTGAAGGGACTAGCGGGGAGACCCAGTACTTC.

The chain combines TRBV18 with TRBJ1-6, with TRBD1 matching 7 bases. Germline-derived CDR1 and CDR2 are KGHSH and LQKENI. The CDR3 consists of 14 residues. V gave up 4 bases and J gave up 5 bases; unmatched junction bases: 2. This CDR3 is CASSLGTDNSPLHF. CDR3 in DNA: TGTGCCAGCTCACTAGGGACAGATAATTCACCCCTCCACTTT.

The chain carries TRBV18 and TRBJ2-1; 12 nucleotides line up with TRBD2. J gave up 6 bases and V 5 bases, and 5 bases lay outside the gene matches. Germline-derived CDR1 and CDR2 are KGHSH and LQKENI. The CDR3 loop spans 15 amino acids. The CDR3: CASSETSGGSNEQFF. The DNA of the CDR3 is TGTGCCAGCTCAGAGACTAGCGGGGGATCCAATGAGCAGTTCTTC.

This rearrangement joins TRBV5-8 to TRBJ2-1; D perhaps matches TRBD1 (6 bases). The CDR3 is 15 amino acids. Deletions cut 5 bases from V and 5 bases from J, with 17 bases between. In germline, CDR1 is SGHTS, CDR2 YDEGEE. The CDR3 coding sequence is TGTGCCAGCAGAGATCCGGGACATAGGAACAATGAGCAGTTCTTC. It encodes CASRDPGHRNNEQFF.

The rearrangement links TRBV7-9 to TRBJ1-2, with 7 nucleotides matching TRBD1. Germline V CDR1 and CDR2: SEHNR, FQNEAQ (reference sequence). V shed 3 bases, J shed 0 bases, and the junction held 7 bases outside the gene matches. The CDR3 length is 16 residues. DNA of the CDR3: TGTGCCAGCAGCTTCGGTAGGGGGCCGGCTAACTATGGCTACACCTTC. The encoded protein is CASSFGRGPANYGYTF.

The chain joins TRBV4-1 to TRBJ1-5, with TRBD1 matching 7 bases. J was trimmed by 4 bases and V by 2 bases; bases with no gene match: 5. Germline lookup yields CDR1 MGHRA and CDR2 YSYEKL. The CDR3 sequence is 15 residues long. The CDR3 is CASSQLWTGNQPQHF. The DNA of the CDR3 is TGCGCCAGCAGCCAACTTTGGACAGGTAATCAGCCCCAGCATTTT.

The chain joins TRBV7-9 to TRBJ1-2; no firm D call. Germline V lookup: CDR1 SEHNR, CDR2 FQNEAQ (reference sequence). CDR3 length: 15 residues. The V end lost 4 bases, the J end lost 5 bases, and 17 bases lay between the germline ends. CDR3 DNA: TGTGCCAGCAGCTATACAGTTTCCTCGGGGTATGGCTACACCTTC. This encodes CASSYTVSSGYGYTF.

This CDR3 is CASSQSHSSGANVLTF. The CDR3 coding sequence is TGCGCCAGCAGTCAATCCCACAGCTCTGGGGCCAACGTCCTGACTTTC. J is TRBJ2-6 and V is TRBV23-1; D is ambiguous. TRBV23-1 has ORF status, its function being uncertain. The CDR3 consists of 16 residues. V shed 0 bases and J shed 0 bases, with 6 bases lying between them.

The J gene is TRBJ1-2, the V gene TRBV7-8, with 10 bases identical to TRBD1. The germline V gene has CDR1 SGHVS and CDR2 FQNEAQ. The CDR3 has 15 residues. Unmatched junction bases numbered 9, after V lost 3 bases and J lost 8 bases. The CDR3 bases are TGTGCCAGCAGCTTGGGGACAGGGGTAGTAGGGGGCTACACCTTC. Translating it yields CASSLGTGVVGGYTF.

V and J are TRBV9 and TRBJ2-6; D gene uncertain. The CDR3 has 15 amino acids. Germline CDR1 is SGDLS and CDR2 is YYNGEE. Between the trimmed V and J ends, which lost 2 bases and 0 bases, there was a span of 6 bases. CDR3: CASSVSSSGANVLTF. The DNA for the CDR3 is TGTGCCAGCAGCGTTAGTTCCTCTGGGGCCAACGTCCTGACTTTC. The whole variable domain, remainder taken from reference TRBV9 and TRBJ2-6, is DSGVTQTPKHLITATGQRVTLRCSPRSGDLSVYWYQQSLDQGLQFLIQYYNGEERAKGNILERFSAQQFPDLHSELNLSSLELGDSALYFCASSVSSSGANVLTFGAGSRLTVL.

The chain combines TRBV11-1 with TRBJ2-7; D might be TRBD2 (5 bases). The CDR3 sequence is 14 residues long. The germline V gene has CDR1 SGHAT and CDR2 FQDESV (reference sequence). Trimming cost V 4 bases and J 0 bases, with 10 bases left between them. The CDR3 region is CASSYYRDSYEQYF. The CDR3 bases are TGTGCCAGCAGCTACTACCGGGACTCCTACGAGCAGTACTTC. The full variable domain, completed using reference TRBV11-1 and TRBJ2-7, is EAEVAQSPRYKITEKSQAVAFWCDPISGHATLYWYRQILGQGPELLVQFQDESVVDDSQLPKDRFSAERLKGVDSTLKIQPAELGDSAMYLCASSYYRDSYEQYFGPGTRLTVT.

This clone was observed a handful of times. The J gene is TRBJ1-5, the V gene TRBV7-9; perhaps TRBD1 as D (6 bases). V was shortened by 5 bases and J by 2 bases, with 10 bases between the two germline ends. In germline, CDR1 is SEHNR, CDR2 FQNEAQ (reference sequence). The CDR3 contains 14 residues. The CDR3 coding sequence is TGTGCCAGCAGCCGACAGGATGGCAATCAGCCCCAGCATTTT. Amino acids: CASSRQDGNQPQHF.

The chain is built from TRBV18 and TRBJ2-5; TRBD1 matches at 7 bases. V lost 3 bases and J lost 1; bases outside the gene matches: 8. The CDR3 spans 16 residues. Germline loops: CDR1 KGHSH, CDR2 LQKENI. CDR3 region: CASSPYRDSIQETQYF. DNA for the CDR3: TGTGCCAGCTCACCCTACCGGGACAGTATCCAAGAGACCCAGTACTTC.

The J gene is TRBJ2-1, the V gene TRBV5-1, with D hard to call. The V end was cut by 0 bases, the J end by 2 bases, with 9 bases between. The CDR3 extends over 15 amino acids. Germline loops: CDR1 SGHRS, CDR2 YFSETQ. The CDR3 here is CASSLVGGTYNEQFF. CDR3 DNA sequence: TGCGCCAGCAGCTTGGTAGGCGGAACCTACAATGAGCAGTTCTTC.

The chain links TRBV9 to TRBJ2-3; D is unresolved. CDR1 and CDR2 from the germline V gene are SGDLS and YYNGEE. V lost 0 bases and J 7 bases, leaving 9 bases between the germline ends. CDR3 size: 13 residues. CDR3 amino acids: CASSVGAPHTQYF. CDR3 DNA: TGTGCCAGCAGCGTAGGGGCACCGCATACGCAGTATTTT. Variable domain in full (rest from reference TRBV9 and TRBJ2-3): DSGVTQTPKHLITATGQRVTLRCSPRSGDLSVYWYQQSLDQGLQFLIQYYNGEERAKGNILERFSAQQFPDLHSELNLSSLELGDSALYFCASSVGAPHTQYFGPGTRLTVL.

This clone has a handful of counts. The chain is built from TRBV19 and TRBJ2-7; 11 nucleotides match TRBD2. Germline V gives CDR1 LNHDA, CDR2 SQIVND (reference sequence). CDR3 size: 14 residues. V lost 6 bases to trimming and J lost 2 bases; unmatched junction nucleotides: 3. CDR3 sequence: CASSPGLAAYEQYF. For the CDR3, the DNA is TGTGCCAGTAGCCCGGGACTAGCGGCCTACGAGCAGTACTTC.

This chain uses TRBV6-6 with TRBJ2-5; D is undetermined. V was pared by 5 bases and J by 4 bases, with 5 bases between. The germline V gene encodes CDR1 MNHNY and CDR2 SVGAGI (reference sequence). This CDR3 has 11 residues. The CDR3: CASSPGETQYF. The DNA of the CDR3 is TGTGCCAGCAGTCCGGGAGAGACCCAGTACTTC.

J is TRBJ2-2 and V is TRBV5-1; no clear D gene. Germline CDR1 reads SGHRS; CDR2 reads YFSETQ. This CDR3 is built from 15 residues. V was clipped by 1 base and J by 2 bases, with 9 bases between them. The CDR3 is CASSLKNLNTGELFF. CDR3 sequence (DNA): TGCGCCAGCAGCTTGAAAAACCTAAACACCGGGGAGCTGTTTTTT. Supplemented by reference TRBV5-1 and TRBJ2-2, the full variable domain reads KAGVTQTPRYLIKTRGQQVTLSCSPISGHRSVSWYQQTPGQGLQFLFEYFSETQRNKGNFPGRFSGRQFSNSRSEMNVSTLELGDSALYLCASSLKNLNTGELFFGEGSRLTVL.

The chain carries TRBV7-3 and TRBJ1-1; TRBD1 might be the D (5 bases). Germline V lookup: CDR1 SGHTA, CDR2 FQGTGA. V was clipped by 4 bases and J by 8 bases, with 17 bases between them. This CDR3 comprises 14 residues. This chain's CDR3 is CASSSTPLAGEAFF. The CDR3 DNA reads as TGTGCCAGCAGCTCAACCCCTCTGGCAGGGGAAGCTTTCTTT.